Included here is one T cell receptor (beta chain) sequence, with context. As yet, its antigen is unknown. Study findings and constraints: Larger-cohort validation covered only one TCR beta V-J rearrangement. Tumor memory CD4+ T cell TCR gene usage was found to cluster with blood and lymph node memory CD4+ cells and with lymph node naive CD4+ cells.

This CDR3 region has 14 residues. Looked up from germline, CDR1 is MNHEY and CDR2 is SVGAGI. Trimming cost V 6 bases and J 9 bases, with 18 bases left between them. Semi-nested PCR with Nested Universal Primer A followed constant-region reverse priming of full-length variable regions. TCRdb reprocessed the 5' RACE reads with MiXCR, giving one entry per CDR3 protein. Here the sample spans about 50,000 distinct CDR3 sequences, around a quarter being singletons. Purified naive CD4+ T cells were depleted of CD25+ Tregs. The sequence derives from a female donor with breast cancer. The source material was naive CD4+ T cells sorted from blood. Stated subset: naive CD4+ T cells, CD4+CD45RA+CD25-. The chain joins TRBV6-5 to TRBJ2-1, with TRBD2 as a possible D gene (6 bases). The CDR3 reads CASSLRGKVGEQFF. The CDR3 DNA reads TGTGCCAGCAGCTTGCGCGGGAAGGTGGGTGAGCAGTTCTTC.